What follows describes a single T cell receptor beta chain. This clonotype appeared a few times. Its cognate antigen has yet to be identified. No much larger clonotype is one base removed from it; base qualities were not supplied. Lymph node samples came from the axillary draining lymph nodes of breast cancer patients. The data are from a study of breast tumors, draining lymph nodes, adjacent tissues (dated by TCRdb to 2016 to 2017). About the study as a whole: The study compared TCR beta repertoires across tumor, adjacent nontumor tissue and axillary lymph nodes from breast cancer patients. The study aimed to assess the relationships and possible T-cell exchange between tumor, surrounding tissue and draining lymph node repertoires in human breast cancer.

Sequencing was performed on an Illumina HiSeq 2000. TCR beta chain libraries were generated through multiplex PCR amplification. The amplified TCR beta chain products were analyzed by high-throughput sequencing. TCRdb took the public reads, trimmed them with fastp at Q25, ran MiXCR for clone calling and kept in-frame beta chains. Rows are unified per CDR3 protein, each entry keeping the most common DNA and genes. The sample contains approximately 180,000 distinct CDR3 sequences, 30% to 40% of them found a single time. The top ten constitute around 3.5% of the sample. V is shortened by 4 bases, J by 3 bases, and the region joining them spans 9 bases. As encoded in the germline V gene, CDR1 is MNHEY while CDR2 is SVGAGI. Reading from cysteine to phenylalanine, the CDR3 counts 13 amino acids. The read is trimmed to its CDR3 DNA, 39 bases read in frame from base 1. What the work shows at the level of the full study, not this receptor alone: The study presented the conclusion that tumor T cells originate in lymph nodes as consistent with a hypothesis, not as something directly demonstrated. Tumor and nontumor tissue repertoires were found to be significantly more similar in luminal-like than in basal-like breast cancer. Tumor T-cell repertoires showed less diversity than lymph node repertoires and more diversity than nontumor tissue repertoires, and tumor T-cell repertoires showed preferential V and J gene usage. The data were considered consistent with the idea that most tumor T cells come from the lymph node and then expand in tumor tissue.

Sample: axillary lymph node tissue. The chain couples TRBV6-5 to TRBJ1-1, and TRBD1 may be the D gene, going by 5 matching bases. This receptor was obtained from a female donor with breast cancer. Some clones in this sample may be carry-over from other donors' samples. Here the CDR3 is given as CASSLQGYTEAFF. The bases read TGTGCCAGCAGTTTGCAGGGCTACACTGAAGCTTTCTTT.